The rows below give T cell receptor beta chains drawn from one sample of a study of blood T cells in healthy people across ages. Via MiXCR, TCRdb re-called the 5' RACE reads, giving one row per CDR3 protein. The repertoire holds about 800,000 distinct CDR3 sequences, 58% seen once, with around 22% in the top ten. The material sequenced was blood. The origin of the receptors is a man aged 30-40 years in good health. The CDR3 runs from the conserved cysteine through the conserved F or W. The order of the fields is V gene, J gene, CDR3 protein.

TRBV6-1	TRBJ2-5	CASMRNPGQETQYF
TRBV2	TRBJ2-6	CAGRGTVISSGANVLTF
TRBV11-1	NA	CASSQDKRETQYF
TRBV20-1	TRBJ2-3	CSARDPTASGVTDTQYF
TRBV5-1	TRBJ2-1	CASSSKGLAGVSSYNEQFF
TRBV7-2	TRBJ2-7	CASSSKSRDPTYEQYF
TRBV5-1	TRBJ2-7	CASSSGQVSYEQYF
TRBV7-9	TRBJ1-2	CASKGDSGYTF
TRBV4-3	TRBJ2-7	CASSQGLFYEQYF
TRBV6-6	TRBJ2-3	CASSSGEVHADTQYF